The T cell receptor (beta chain) under discussion was sequenced for a study of blood T cell repertoires in COVID-19. The CDR3 runs 12 residues. CDR1 is MNHEY and CDR2 is SVGEGT in the germline V gene. Trimming stripped 6 bases from V and 10 bases from J, with 13 bases between. The sample holds a few counts of this clone. Assay: immunoSEQ multiplex PCR; the TCRdb copy retains only in-frame clones and omits some. The table includes about 230,000 clones, about nine tenths detected once. The sample comprised peripheral blood. This chain connects TRBV6-2 or TRBV6-3 to TRBJ2-1; D perhaps matches TRBD1 (5 bases). This TCR was recovered from a man aged 50 to 59 with COVID-19, enrolled during active disease. The CDR3, as DNA: TGTGCCAGCAGCTCCGACAGACAAGAGCAGTTCTTC. This sequence encodes CASSSDRQEQFF.